The 24 T cell receptor beta chains reported below all come from one sample, sequenced in a study of cytomegalovirus exposure and HLA in healthy donors. 60 Vbeta and 13 Jbeta primers were used in PCR. The table came from immunoSEQ multiplex PCR; TCRdb's copy has only in-frame clones and leaves some out. This sample yields about 83,000 clones, of which about 70% are seen a single time; under 8.5% belongs to the top ten. The sequencing sample was made of PBMCs. The receptor source for this set is a man in his 60s in good health and CMV-seronegative.

The chain links TRBV11-2 to TRBJ2-5; TRBD1 aligns across 7 bases. Trimming removed 1 base from V and 5 bases from J; junction bases left unmatched: 7. The germline CDR1 and CDR2 sequences are SGHAT and FQNNGV. This CDR3 has 15 amino acids. The CDR3 reads CASSLALTGLETQYF. As DNA, the CDR3 is TGTGCCAGCAGCTTAGCGCTGACAGGGCTCGAGACCCAGTACTTC. Looking up the rest from reference TRBV11-2 and TRBJ2-5 gives the full variable domain: EAGVAQSPRYKIIEKRQSVAFWCNPISGHATLYWYQQILGQGPKLLIQFQNNGVVDDSQLPKDRFSAERLKGVDSTLKIQPAKLEDSAVYLCASSLALTGLETQYFGPGTRLLVL.

The genes are TRBV19 and TRBJ1-5; D unresolved. The CDR3 has 13 amino acids. Germline V gene sequence: CDR1 LNHDA, CDR2 SQIVND (reference sequence). Trimming took off 0 bases at V and 7 bases at J, with 7 bases between the two ends. The CDR3 region has the DNA TGTGCCAGTAGTATAGATGGGCTGCAGCCCCAGCATTTT. Protein: CASSIDGLQPQHF.

The V and J genes are TRBV5-1 and TRBJ1-6; D call uncertain. With 0 bases removed from V and 7 bases from J, the gap between germline ends came to 8 bases. This CDR3 comprises 14 residues. Germline CDR1 SGHRS, CDR2 YFSETQ. CDR3 coding DNA: TGCGCCAGCAGCTTGGAGCGGGAAAATTCACCCCTCCACTTT. Translated: CASSLERENSPLHF.

The J gene is TRBJ2-6, the V gene TRBV10-3; 7 bases are shared with TRBD1. J was trimmed by 0 bases and V by 3 bases; bases with no gene match: 5. The CDR3 is made up of 17 amino acids. Germline V gene sequence: CDR1 ENHRY, CDR2 SYGVKD. The CDR3, as DNA: TGTGCCATCAGTGAAGGACAGGAGACCTCTGGGGCCAACGTCCTGACTTTC. Translation gives CAISEGQETSGANVLTF.

The V call is TRBV28, the J call TRBJ2-1; D is possibly TRBD1 (6 bases). Trimming left V 1 base short and J 6 bases short, with 16 bases between. The CDR3 sequence is 16 residues long. Germline CDR1 MDHEN, CDR2 SYDVKM. For the CDR3, the DNA is TGTGCCAGCAGTTTATTCGGGACAAACCCCCTCAATGAGCAGTTCTTC. Protein product: CASSLFGTNPLNEQFF. Complete variable domain (other parts from reference TRBV28 and TRBJ2-1): DVKVTQSSRYLVKRTGEKVFLECVQDMDHENMFWYRQDPGLGLRLIYFSYDVKMKEKGDIPEGYSVSREKKERFSLILESASTNQTSMYLCASSLFGTNPLNEQFFGPGTRLTVL.

This clone was seen only once. The chain is built from TRBV5-1 and TRBJ2-7; 9 bases map to TRBD2. This CDR3 region has 16 residues. J gave up 1 base and V 0 bases, and 5 bases lay outside the gene matches. The germline V gene encodes CDR1 SGHRS and CDR2 YFSETQ. CDR3 DNA sequence: TGCGCCAGCAGCTTGGATACTAGCGGGTTTTCCTACGAGCAGTACTTC. Protein: CASSLDTSGFSYEQYF.

In this sample, this clone turned up a few times. The V and J genes are TRBV25-1 and TRBJ1-4; D not resolved. The ends were cut back, 0 bases at V and 11 bases at J, with 4 bases in the middle. The CDR3 covers 11 residues. Germline V CDR1 and CDR2: MGHDK, SYGVNS. The CDR3 DNA reads as TGTGCCAGCAGTGAATATCGGAAACTGTTTTTT. It specifies CASSEYRKLFF.

Here the CDR3 reads CSVEDRTGEETQYF. As DNA, the CDR3 is TGCAGCGTTGAAGATAGGACGGGGGAAGAGACCCAGTACTTC. The rearrangement links TRBV29-1 to TRBJ2-5; D might be TRBD2 (6 bases). Germline V gene sequence: CDR1 SQVTM, CDR2 ANQGSEA. The CDR3 runs to 14 residues. Trimming took 0 bases from V and 3 from J, leaving 11 bases between them.

This chain joins TRBV11-2 and TRBJ2-7; 12 bases line up with TRBD2. The CDR3 is 15 amino acids. V shed 4 bases and J 2 bases; nucleotides not matched to a gene: 3. The germline gives CDR1 SGHAT, CDR2 FQNNGV. CDR3 residues: CASSSRTSGTYEQYF. The CDR3 DNA follows: TGTGCCAGCAGCTCACGGACTAGCGGGACCTACGAGCAGTACTTC. Complete variable domain (other parts from reference TRBV11-2 and TRBJ2-7): EAGVAQSPRYKIIEKRQSVAFWCNPISGHATLYWYQQILGQGPKLLIQFQNNGVVDDSQLPKDRFSAERLKGVDSTLKIQPAKLEDSAVYLCASSSRTSGTYEQYFGPGTRLTVT.

The chain has TRBV6-5 and TRBJ1-3; D not certain. CDR3 size: 15 residues. V lost 4 bases to trimming and J lost 0 bases, with 10 bases between them. The germline gives CDR1 MNHEY, CDR2 SVGAGI. CDR3 nucleotide sequence: TGTGCCAGCAGTTTGACAACGGACTCTGGAAACACCATATATTTT. Translated: CASSLTTDSGNTIYF.

This clone occurred once. This chain joins TRBV7-8 and TRBJ2-7; TRBD1 matches at 7 bases. The CDR3 is 14 residues long. With 5 bases clipped from V and 7 bases from J, the junction kept 11 bases outside the gene matches. The V gene's germline CDR1 is SGHVS and CDR2 FQNEAQ. In DNA form, the CDR3 reads TGTGCCAGCAGCATTGAAACTTGGGACAGAGAGCAGTACTTC. Protein product: CASSIETWDREQYF.

CDR3 bases: TGCAGCGCCAGATCAAGTGAGGAGCTGTTTTTT. This gives the protein CSARSSEELFF. The chain joins TRBV29-1 to TRBJ2-2; D ambiguous. In germline, CDR1 is SQVTM, CDR2 ANQGSEA. V was clipped by 7 bases and J by 10 bases, with 13 bases between them. This CDR3 region has 11 residues.

The chain links TRBV6-1 to TRBJ2-7, with TRBD1 as a possible D gene (5 bases). This CDR3 spans 12 amino acids. Germline V lookup: CDR1 MNHNS, CDR2 SASEGT. Trimming pared 6 bases from V and 6 bases from J, leaving 12 bases between. CDR3 protein: CASRPRVAEQYF. The DNA for the CDR3 is TGTGCCAGCAGACCCAGGGTGGCCGAGCAGTACTTC.

This clone was observed a single time. This chain connects TRBV27 to TRBJ1-4; D gene uncertain. The CDR3 runs 13 residues. Trimming stripped 3 bases from V and 5 bases from J, with 7 bases between. CDR1 is MNHEY and CDR2 is SMNVEV in the germline V gene (reference sequence). The CDR3 bases are TGTGCCAGCAGTTTTGGAGGCAATGAAAAACTGTTTTTT. Protein product: CASSFGGNEKLFF.

This chain links TRBV10-2 with TRBJ1-1, with D possibly TRBD1 on 6 matching bases. V lost 10 bases, J lost 0 bases, and 15 bases lay in between. The CDR3 loop spans 14 amino acids. Germline lookup yields CDR1 WSHSY and CDR2 SAAADI. The CDR3 loop reads CATGGAGMNTEAFF. The CDR3 bases are TGCGCCACCGGGGGGGCGGGGATGAACACTGAAGCTTTCTTT.

The genes are TRBV28 and TRBJ1-5, with 8 bases lining up with TRBD1. J was trimmed by 4 bases and V by 4 bases; bases with no gene match: 6. CDR1 is MDHEN and CDR2 is SYDVKM in the germline V gene. The CDR3 is 15 residues long. CDR3 in amino acids: CASSSWTGLNQPQHF. The CDR3, as DNA: TGTGCCAGCAGTTCCTGGACAGGGTTGAATCAGCCCCAGCATTTT.

The rearrangement links TRBV5-4 to TRBJ1-1; the D gene is possibly TRBD1 (6 bases). Trimming left V 4 bases short and J 0 bases short, with 16 bases between. Germline V gene sequence: CDR1 SGHNT, CDR2 YYREEE (reference sequence). The CDR3 is 16 amino acids. CDR3 protein: CASSNSRTGMNTEAFF. DNA of the CDR3: TGTGCCAGCAGCAATAGCCGAACAGGGATGAACACTGAAGCTTTCTTT.

The CDR3 sequence: CASSIGIRDRVFYGYTF. CDR3 nucleotides: TGTGCCAGCAGCATCGGAATCCGGGACAGGGTGTTCTATGGCTACACCTTC. The rearrangement joins TRBV7-9 to TRBJ1-2, with 9 bases identical to TRBD1. Germline V gene data show CDR1 as SEHNR and CDR2 as FQNEAQ (reference sequence). The CDR3 contains 17 residues. Trimming cost V 5 bases and J 4 bases; bases outside gene matches: 14.

The rearrangement uses TRBV9 and TRBJ1-1; TRBD1 agrees at 7 bases. Unmatched junction bases numbered 7, after V lost 3 bases and J lost 5 bases. The CDR3 runs to 14 residues. Germline values: CDR1 SGDLS, CDR2 YYNGEE. As DNA, the CDR3 is TGTGCCAGCAGCGCCCAGGGGGTCGGGACTGAAGCTTTCTTT. Protein: CASSAQGVGTEAFF.

This chain links TRBV7-8 with TRBJ2-7; D unresolved. Trimming pared 3 bases from V and 0 bases from J, leaving 15 bases between. Looked up from germline, CDR1 is SGHVS and CDR2 is FQNEAQ. The CDR3 spans 16 residues. DNA for the CDR3: TGTGCCAGCAGCTTTGGAGCCCGGGTCCCCTCCTACGAGCAGTACTTC. It encodes CASSFGARVPSYEQYF.

The rearrangement links TRBV30 to TRBJ1-5, with D uncertain. Per the germline V gene, CDR1 is GTSNPN and CDR2 is SVGIG (reference sequence). The CDR3 has 13 amino acids. Trimming pared 5 bases from V and 0 bases from J, leaving 8 bases between. The DNA for the CDR3 is TGTGCCTGGGGGAGAGATAGCAATCAGCCCCAGCATTTT. Protein sequence: CAWGRDSNQPQHF.

The gene calls are TRBV5-1 and TRBJ1-2, with no clear D. From germline, CDR1 is SGHRS and CDR2 YFSETQ. V was trimmed by 0 bases and J by 8 bases, leaving 14 bases between them. CDR3 length equals 14 residues. The CDR3 protein is CASSLGGVLNGYTF. DNA for the CDR3: TGCGCCAGCAGCTTGGGCGGGGTACTTAACGGCTACACCTTC.

This clone is a singleton in its sample. The V gene is TRBV5-4, the J gene TRBJ2-1; 8 positions agree with TRBD2. This CDR3 has 16 residues. The V segment lost 0 bases and the J segment 7 bases; nucleotides outside the gene matches: 9. The germline CDR1 and CDR2 sequences are SGHNT and YYREEE (reference sequence). The CDR3 DNA follows: TGTGCCAGCAGCTTGGGGGGACTAGTTAATGGGAATGAGCAGTTCTTC. Protein product: CASSLGGLVNGNEQFF. Filled out from reference TRBV5-4 and TRBJ2-1, the complete variable domain reads ETGVTQSPTHLIKTRGQQVTLRCSSQSGHNTVSWYQQALGQGPQFIFQYYREEENGRGNFPPRFSGLQFPNYSSELNVNALELDDSALYLCASSLGGLVNGNEQFFGPGTRLTVL.

CDR3 loop: CASSEVGAEKLFF. CDR3 coding DNA: TGTGCCAGCAGTGAAGTGGGGGCTGAAAAACTGTTTTTT. This chain links TRBV6-1 with TRBJ1-4; a weak D match, TRBD1 (6 bases). The V gene lost 1 base and the J gene lost 7 bases, with 7 bases spanning the gap. CDR3 length equals 13 residues. CDR1 is MNHNS and CDR2 is SASEGT in the germline V gene.